A selection of T cell receptor beta chains follows, all from one sample in a study of blood T cell repertoires in COVID-19. Clones were read by immunoSEQ multiplex PCR, and TCRdb kept only the in-frame ones, dropping some. The sample consists of a few hundred thousand clones, about nine tenths of them appearing once. The sample consisted of PBMCs or T cells enriched from blood (not recorded which). Every receptor here comes from a woman aged 18 to 35 who had recovered from COVID-19. Each CDR3 is given with its conserved first and last residue. Each record gives: V gene, clone size, J gene, D gene, CDR3 protein, CDR3 DNA. The D gene is left open where the match is weak. The size entry is marked missing in some rows and otherwise reads once, few, many or a size class.

v_gene: TRBV7-9; abundance: NA; j_gene: TRBJ2-2; d_gene: TRBD1; CDR3aa: CASRTGSGELFF; CDR3nt: TGTGCCAGCCGGACAGGCTCCGGGGAGCTGTTTTTT
v_gene: TRBV4-1; abundance: NA; j_gene: TRBJ2-2; d_gene: NA; CDR3aa: CASSPGTGELFF; CDR3nt: TGCGCCAGCAGCCCAGGGACCGGGGAGCTGTTTTTT
v_gene: TRBV11-2; abundance: NA; j_gene: TRBJ1-4; d_gene: NA; CDR3aa: CASSPRDTGSFNEKLFF; CDR3nt: TGTGCCAGCAGCCCCAGGGACACCGGTTCCTTTAATGAAAAACTGTTTTTT
v_gene: TRBV28; abundance: NA; j_gene: TRBJ1-3; d_gene: NA; CDR3aa: CASSPQGLGGGSGNTIYF; CDR3nt: TGTGCCAGCAGTCCCCAGGGACTAGGGGGGGGCTCTGGAAACACCATATATTTT
v_gene: TRBV7-2; abundance: NA; j_gene: TRBJ1-2; d_gene: NA; CDR3aa: CASSLSRGVNYGYTF; CDR3nt: TGTGCCAGCAGCTTAAGCAGGGGTGTTAACTATGGCTACACCTTC
v_gene: TRBV15; abundance: once; j_gene: TRBJ2-4; d_gene: TRBD2; CDR3aa: CATSRAGGPTKNIQYF; CDR3nt: TGTGCCACCAGCAGAGCGGGGGGGCCTACCAAAAACATTCAGTACTTC
v_gene: TRBV5-1; abundance: NA; j_gene: TRBJ2-7; d_gene: NA; CDR3aa: CASSLGAAHPYEQYF; CDR3nt: TGCGCCAGCAGCTTGGGAGCGGCTCATCCGTACGAGCAGTACTTC
v_gene: TRBV28; abundance: NA; j_gene: TRBJ2-7; d_gene: NA; CDR3aa: CASSQLAGSYEQYF; CDR3nt: TGTGCCAGCAGTCAACTAGCAGGGTCCTACGAGCAGTACTTC
v_gene: TRBV7-2; abundance: NA; j_gene: TRBJ1-2; d_gene: NA; CDR3aa: CASSLTQGHYGYTF; CDR3nt: TGTGCCAGCAGTCTCACTCAGGGTCACTATGGCTACACCTTC
v_gene: TRBV9; abundance: NA; j_gene: TRBJ1-1; d_gene: NA; CDR3aa: CASSPRGGSNTEAFF; CDR3nt: TGTGCCAGCAGCCCTCGGGGAGGGTCCAACACTGAAGCTTTCTTT
v_gene: TRBV6-6; abundance: NA; j_gene: TRBJ2-1; d_gene: TRBD1; CDR3aa: CASSPQGATYNEQFF; CDR3nt: TGTGCCAGCAGCCCACAGGGGGCCACCTACAATGAGCAGTTCTTC
v_gene: TRBV18; abundance: NA; j_gene: TRBJ2-2; d_gene: TRBD1; CDR3aa: CASSPGTGATGELFF; CDR3nt: TGTGCCAGCTCACCTGGGACAGGGGCCACCGGGGAGCTGTTTTTT
v_gene: TRBV27; abundance: NA; j_gene: TRBJ1-1; d_gene: NA; CDR3aa: CASSVDWNTEAFF; CDR3nt: TGTGCCAGCAGTGTCGACTGGAACACTGAAGCTTTCTTT
v_gene: TRBV5-5; abundance: NA; j_gene: TRBJ1-3; d_gene: TRBD1; CDR3aa: CASSLAGQGENTIYF; CDR3nt: TGTGCCAGCAGCTTGGCGGGACAGGGGGAAAACACCATATATTTT
v_gene: TRBV27; abundance: NA; j_gene: TRBJ1-4; d_gene: TRBD1; CDR3aa: CASTSTKTGGVEKLFF; CDR3nt: TGTGCCAGCACTTCTACGAAGACAGGGGGAGTTGAAAAACTGTTTTTT
v_gene: TRBV5-1; abundance: NA; j_gene: TRBJ1-1; d_gene: TRBD1; CDR3aa: CASSSDRDTEAFF; CDR3nt: TGCGCCAGCAGCTCGGACAGGGACACTGAAGCTTTCTTT
v_gene: TRBV9; abundance: NA; j_gene: TRBJ1-5; d_gene: NA; CDR3aa: CASSVDPGTKQPQHF; CDR3nt: TGTGCCAGCAGCGTAGATCCAGGGACAAAGCAGCCCCAGCATTTT
v_gene: TRBV24-1; abundance: NA; j_gene: TRBJ2-1; d_gene: NA; CDR3aa: CATSDPLWGGPSEQFF; CDR3nt: TGTGCCACCAGTGACCCTTTGTGGGGGGGCCCTAGTGAGCAGTTCTTC
v_gene: TRBV7-6; abundance: once; j_gene: TRBJ1-1; d_gene: NA; CDR3aa: CASSLVTEGEAFF; CDR3nt: TGTGCCAGCAGCTTAGTAACGGAGGGAGAAGCTTTCTTT
v_gene: TRBV30; abundance: NA; j_gene: TRBJ1-1; d_gene: TRBD1; CDR3aa: CASQGAVNTEAFF; CDR3nt: TGTGCCTCCCAGGGGGCGGTGAACACTGAAGCTTTCTTT
v_gene: TRBV2; abundance: NA; j_gene: TRBJ2-7; d_gene: TRBD2; CDR3aa: CASRGTSGSYRSYEQYF; CDR3nt: TGTGCCAGCAGAGGGACTAGCGGGAGCTACAGGTCCTACGAGCAGTACTTC
v_gene: TRBV27; abundance: once; j_gene: TRBJ1-1; d_gene: NA; CDR3aa: CASSLEGPNTEAFF; CDR3nt: TGTGCCAGCAGTTTAGAGGGTCCGAACACTGAAGCTTTCTTT
v_gene: TRBV20-1; abundance: NA; j_gene: TRBJ2-1; d_gene: TRBD2; CDR3aa: CIGTSFDEQFF; CDR3nt: TGCATTGGGACTAGCTTCGATGAGCAGTTCTTC
v_gene: TRBV14; abundance: NA; j_gene: TRBJ1-2; d_gene: TRBD1; CDR3aa: CASSLGQGNYGYTF; CDR3nt: TGTGCCAGCAGCCTAGGACAGGGGAACTATGGCTACACCTTC
v_gene: TRBV15; abundance: NA; j_gene: TRBJ2-1; d_gene: NA; CDR3aa: CATSRVVNEQFF; CDR3nt: TGTGCCACCAGCAGAGTCGTCAATGAGCAGTTCTTC
v_gene: TRBV28; abundance: NA; j_gene: TRBJ1-2; d_gene: NA; CDR3aa: CASSLIGARLLNYGYTF; CDR3nt: TGTGCCAGCAGTTTAATAGGGGCCAGACTCCTTAACTATGGCTACACCTTC
v_gene: TRBV19; abundance: NA; j_gene: TRBJ1-5; d_gene: TRBD1; CDR3aa: CASSLSGTGGNQPQHF; CDR3nt: TGTGCCAGTTCTCTTTCGGGGACAGGGGGTAATCAGCCCCAGCATTTT
v_gene: TRBV6-5; abundance: NA; j_gene: TRBJ1-6; d_gene: NA; CDR3aa: CASSRTGNSPLHF; CDR3nt: TGTGCCAGCAGCCGAACAGGCAATTCACCCCTCCACTTT
v_gene: TRBV5-1; abundance: NA; j_gene: TRBJ2-7; d_gene: TRBD2; CDR3aa: CASSLAGLAGGSSYEQYF; CDR3nt: TGCGCCAGCAGCTTGGCCGGACTAGCGGGAGGATCCTCCTACGAGCAGTACTTC
v_gene: TRBV11-3; abundance: NA; j_gene: TRBJ2-2; d_gene: TRBD2; CDR3aa: CASSPPGGHNTGELFF; CDR3nt: TGTGCCAGCAGCCCGCCGGGGGGGCATAACACCGGGGAGCTGTTTTTT
v_gene: TRBV23-1; abundance: NA; j_gene: TRBJ1-5; d_gene: NA; CDR3aa: CASSQGGNNQPQHF; CDR3nt: TGCGCCAGCAGTCAGGGAGGGAACAATCAGCCCCAGCATTTT
v_gene: TRBV7-9; abundance: NA; j_gene: TRBJ1-2; d_gene: TRBD1; CDR3aa: CASSRAGQGWNYGYTF; CDR3nt: TGTGCCAGCAGTCGAGCAGGACAGGGATGGAACTATGGTTACACCTTC
v_gene: TRBV5-1; abundance: NA; j_gene: TRBJ2-5; d_gene: TRBD2; CDR3aa: CASLTGLAGDWTQYF; CDR3nt: TGCGCCAGTCTCACGGGACTAGCGGGAGATTGGACCCAGTACTTC
v_gene: TRBV5-5; abundance: many; j_gene: TRBJ1-1; d_gene: NA; CDR3aa: CASSFGALMNTEAFF; CDR3nt: TGTGCCAGCAGCTTTGGGGCCCTCATGAACACTGAAGCTTTCTTT
v_gene: TRBV12-3/TRBV12-4; abundance: NA; j_gene: TRBJ1-2; d_gene: NA; CDR3aa: CASGQQSNYGYTF; CDR3nt: TGTGCCAGCGGACAGCAGTCTAACTATGGCTACACCTTC
v_gene: TRBV5-1; abundance: NA; j_gene: TRBJ1-2; d_gene: TRBD1; CDR3aa: CASSSLTGDYGYTF; CDR3nt: TGCGCCAGCAGCTCCCTGACAGGGGACTATGGCTACACCTTC
v_gene: TRBV20-1; abundance: NA; j_gene: TRBJ2-7; d_gene: NA; CDR3aa: CSASGRVGVEQYF; CDR3nt: TGCAGTGCTAGTGGCAGGGTAGGGGTCGAGCAGTACTTC
v_gene: TRBV10-3; abundance: NA; j_gene: TRBJ1-3; d_gene: NA; CDR3aa: CAISESTGSTGNTIYF; CDR3nt: TGTGCCATCAGTGAGTCGACGGGGTCCACTGGAAACACCATATATTTT
v_gene: TRBV11-3; abundance: few; j_gene: TRBJ1-1; d_gene: TRBD1; CDR3aa: CASSPGQGKNTEAFF; CDR3nt: TGTGCCAGCAGCCCCGGACAGGGAAAGAACACTGAAGCTTTCTTT
v_gene: TRBV27; abundance: NA; j_gene: TRBJ1-6; d_gene: TRBD1; CDR3aa: CASIRTGGSSSYNSPLHF; CDR3nt: TGTGCCAGCATCCGGACAGGTGGATCCAGCTCCTATAATTCACCCCTCCACTTT
v_gene: TRBV6-5; abundance: few; j_gene: TRBJ2-7; d_gene: TRBD2; CDR3aa: CASSYSTSGGIYEQYF; CDR3nt: TGTGCCAGCAGTTACTCGACAAGCGGGGGGATCTACGAGCAGTACTTC
v_gene: TRBV7-9; abundance: many; j_gene: TRBJ1-4; d_gene: NA; CDR3aa: CASSPVQGIEEKLFF; CDR3nt: TGTGCCAGCAGCCCGGTGCAGGGTATAGAAGAAAAACTGTTTTTT
v_gene: TRBV15; abundance: NA; j_gene: TRBJ1-5; d_gene: NA; CDR3aa: CATSAKLGAGAHSNQPQHF; CDR3nt: TGTGCCACCAGCGCTAAACTGGGGGCTGGGGCCCATAGCAATCAGCCCCAGCATTTT
v_gene: TRBV28; abundance: NA; j_gene: TRBJ1-2; d_gene: NA; CDR3aa: CASSLPTPLQSGYTF; CDR3nt: TGTGCCAGCAGTTTACCTACCCCGTTACAGTCTGGCTACACCTTC
v_gene: TRBV19; abundance: NA; j_gene: TRBJ1-1; d_gene: NA; CDR3aa: CASSIAGPNLAHTEAFF; CDR3nt: TGTGCCAGTAGTATAGCTGGGCCTAATCTCGCCCACACTGAAGCTTTCTTT